This T cell receptor beta chain appears in the sequencing data of a study of cytomegalovirus exposure and HLA in healthy donors. Per germline, CDR1 SNHLY and CDR2 FYNNEI. J lost 5 bases, V lost 7 bases, and 8 bases had no gene match. The CDR3 loop spans 14 amino acids. Primers for the PCR totalled 60 Vbeta and 13 Jbeta. The protocol was immunoSEQ multiplex PCR, while the TCRdb copy is restricted to in-frame clones and leaves out a portion. The sample holds over 130,000 clones, roughly 80% seen once. The origin of this receptor is a female donor in good health and CMV-seronegative. Sequences were obtained from PBMCs. This chain joins TRBV2 and TRBJ1-5, with TRBD1 matching over 7 bases. The CDR3: CASTSGTDYQPQHF. The CDR3 DNA is TGTGCCAGCACCTCCGGGACAGACTATCAGCCCCAGCATTTT.